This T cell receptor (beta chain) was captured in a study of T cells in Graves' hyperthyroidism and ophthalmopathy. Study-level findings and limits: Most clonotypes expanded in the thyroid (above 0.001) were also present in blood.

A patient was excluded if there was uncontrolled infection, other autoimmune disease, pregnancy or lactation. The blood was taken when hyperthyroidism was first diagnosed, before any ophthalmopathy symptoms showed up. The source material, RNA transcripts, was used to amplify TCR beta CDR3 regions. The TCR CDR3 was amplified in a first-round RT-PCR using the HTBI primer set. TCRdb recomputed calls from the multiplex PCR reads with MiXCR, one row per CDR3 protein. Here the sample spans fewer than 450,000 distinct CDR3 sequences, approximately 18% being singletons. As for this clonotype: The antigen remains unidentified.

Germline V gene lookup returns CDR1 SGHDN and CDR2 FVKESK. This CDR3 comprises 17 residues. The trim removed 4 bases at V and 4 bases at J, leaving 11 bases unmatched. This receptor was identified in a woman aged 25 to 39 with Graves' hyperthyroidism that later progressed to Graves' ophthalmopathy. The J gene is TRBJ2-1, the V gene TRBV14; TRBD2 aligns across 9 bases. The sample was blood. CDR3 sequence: CASSPSLAGEPYNEQFF. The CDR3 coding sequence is TGTGCCAGCAGCCCGTCATTAGCGGGAGAGCCGTACAATGAGCAGTTCTTC.